The rows below give T cell receptor beta chains drawn from one sample of a study of T cell changes during pregnancy in multiple sclerosis. Measured with immunoSEQ multiplex PCR; TCRdb has only the in-frame clones, and not every one. The sample shows 35,000 to 50,000 clones, about nine tenths of them seen only once. Sequencing used CD4+ T cells from peripheral blood mononuclear cells, obtained in the third trimester of pregnancy. These receptors came from a female donor in good health, enrolled as a control in a pregnancy study. Both conserved end residues are trimmed from each CDR3. D genes are given only for firm matches.

D: TRBD2; length: 12; J: TRBJ2-7; V: TRBV10-3; CDR3: AIRREGTAYEQY
D: NA; length: 12; J: TRBJ1-5; V: TRBV29-1; CDR3: SVLEQGQNQPQH
D: TRBD2; length: 12; J: TRBJ2-7; V: TRBV28; CDR3: ATLSGLAIYEQY
D: NA; length: 11; J: TRBJ2-3; V: TRBV5-1; CDR3: ASTGPGTDTQY
D: NA; length: 9; J: TRBJ2-7; V: TRBV9; CDR3: ASTVPYEQY
D: TRBD2; length: 10; J: TRBJ2-3; V: TRBV9; CDR3: ASSVPSGTQY
D: NA; length: 12; J: TRBJ1-4; V: TRBV5-1; CDR3: ASSLTGLNEKLF
D: NA; length: 14; J: TRBJ2-3; V: TRBV27; CDR3: ASSHYRSVTTDTQY
D: TRBD2; length: 17; J: TRBJ2-1; V: TRBV5-1; CDR3: ASSFIGLAGGYSYNEQF
D: NA; length: 13; J: TRBJ2-1; V: TRBV27; CDR3: ASSREINSYNEQF
D: TRBD1; length: 15; J: TRBJ2-5; V: TRBV4-1; CDR3: ASSQERGQGAGETQY
D: TRBD1; length: 11; J: TRBJ1-1; V: TRBV11-2; CDR3: ASRFQGARDAF